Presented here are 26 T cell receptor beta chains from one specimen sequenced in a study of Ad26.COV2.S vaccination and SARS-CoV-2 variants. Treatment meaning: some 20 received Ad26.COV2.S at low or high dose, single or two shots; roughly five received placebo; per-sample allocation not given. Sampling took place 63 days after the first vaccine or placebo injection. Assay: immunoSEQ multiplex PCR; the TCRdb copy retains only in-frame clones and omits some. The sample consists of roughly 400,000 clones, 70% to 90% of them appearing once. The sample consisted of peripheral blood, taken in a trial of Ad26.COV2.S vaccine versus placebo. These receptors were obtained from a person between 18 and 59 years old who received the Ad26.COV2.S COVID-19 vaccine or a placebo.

The CDR3 loop reads CASSSTPHSGNTIYF. The CDR3 DNA reads TGTGCCAGCAGCTCCACACCTCACTCTGGAAACACCATATATTTT. The chain carries TRBV28 and TRBJ1-3; no clear D gene. V dropped 6 bases and J dropped 0 bases, with 12 bases sitting between them. There are 15 residues in the CDR3. Germline CDR1 reads MDHEN; CDR2 reads SYDVKM.

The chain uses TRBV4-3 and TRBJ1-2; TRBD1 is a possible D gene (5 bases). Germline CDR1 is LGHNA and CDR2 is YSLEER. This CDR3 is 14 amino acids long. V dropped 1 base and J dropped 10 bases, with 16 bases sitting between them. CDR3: CASSQVGDSGHYTF. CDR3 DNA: TGCGCCAGCAGCCAAGTAGGGGACTCGGGGCACTACACCTTC.

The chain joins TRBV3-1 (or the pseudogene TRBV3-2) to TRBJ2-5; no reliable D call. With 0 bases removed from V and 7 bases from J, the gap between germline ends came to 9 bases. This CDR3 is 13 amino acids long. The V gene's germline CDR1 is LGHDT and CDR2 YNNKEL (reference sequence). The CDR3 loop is CASSQDLSGTQYF. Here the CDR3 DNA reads TGTGCCAGCAGCCAAGATCTATCCGGGACCCAGTACTTC.

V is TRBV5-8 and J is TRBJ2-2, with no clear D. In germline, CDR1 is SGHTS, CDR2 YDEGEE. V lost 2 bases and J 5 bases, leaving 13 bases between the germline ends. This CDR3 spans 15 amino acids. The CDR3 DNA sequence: TGTGCCAGCAGCTTTAGGGTGGGTCGGACCGGGGAGCTGTTTTTT. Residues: CASSFRVGRTGELFF.

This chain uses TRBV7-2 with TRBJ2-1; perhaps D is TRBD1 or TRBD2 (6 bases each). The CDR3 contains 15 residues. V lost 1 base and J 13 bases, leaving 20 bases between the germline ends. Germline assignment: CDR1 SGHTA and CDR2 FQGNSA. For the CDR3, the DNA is TGTGCCAGCAGCTTAGAGGGGGGAGCGGGCCGGGGTCAGTTCTTC. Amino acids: CASSLEGGAGRGQFF.

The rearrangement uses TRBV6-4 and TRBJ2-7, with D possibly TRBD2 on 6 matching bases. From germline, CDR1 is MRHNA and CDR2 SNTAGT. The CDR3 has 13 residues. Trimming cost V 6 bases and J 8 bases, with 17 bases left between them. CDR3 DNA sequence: TGTGCCAGCAGGCCCGGGACTTCCCTGCAGCAGTACTTC. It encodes CASRPGTSLQQYF.

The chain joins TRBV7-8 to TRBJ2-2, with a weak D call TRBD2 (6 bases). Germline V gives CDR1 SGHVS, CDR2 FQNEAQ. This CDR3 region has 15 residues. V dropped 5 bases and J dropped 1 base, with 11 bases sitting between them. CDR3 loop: CASSTGTRNTGELFF. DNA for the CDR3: TGTGCCAGCAGCACCGGGACTCGGAACACCGGGGAGCTGTTTTTT.

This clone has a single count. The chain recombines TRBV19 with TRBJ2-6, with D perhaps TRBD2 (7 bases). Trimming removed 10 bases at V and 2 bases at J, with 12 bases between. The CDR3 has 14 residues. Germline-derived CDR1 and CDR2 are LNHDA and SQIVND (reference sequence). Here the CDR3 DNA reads TGTGCCACCACGGGGGGCGCTGGGGCCAACGTCCTGACTTTC. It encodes CATTGGAGANVLTF.

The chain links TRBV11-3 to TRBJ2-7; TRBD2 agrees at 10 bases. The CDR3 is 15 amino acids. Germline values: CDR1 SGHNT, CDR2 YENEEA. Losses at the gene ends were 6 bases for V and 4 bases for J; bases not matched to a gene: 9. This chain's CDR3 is CASSCPGTSEYEQYF. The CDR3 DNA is TGTGCCAGCAGTTGTCCCGGGACTAGCGAATACGAGCAGTACTTC.

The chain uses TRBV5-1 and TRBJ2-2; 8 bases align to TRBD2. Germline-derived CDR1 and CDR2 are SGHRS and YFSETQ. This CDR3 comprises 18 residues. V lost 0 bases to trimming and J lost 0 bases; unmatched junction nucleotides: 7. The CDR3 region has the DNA TGCGCCAGCAGCTTGGGTCTAGCGGGTGCCGCGAACACCGGGGAGCTGTTTTTT. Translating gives CASSLGLAGAANTGELFF.

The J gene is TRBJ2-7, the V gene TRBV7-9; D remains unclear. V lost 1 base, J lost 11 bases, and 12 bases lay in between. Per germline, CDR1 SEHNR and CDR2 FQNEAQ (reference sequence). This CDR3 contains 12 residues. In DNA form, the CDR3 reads TGTGCCAGCAGCTTAGATGGCGGCCAGAAGTACTTC. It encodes CASSLDGGQKYF.

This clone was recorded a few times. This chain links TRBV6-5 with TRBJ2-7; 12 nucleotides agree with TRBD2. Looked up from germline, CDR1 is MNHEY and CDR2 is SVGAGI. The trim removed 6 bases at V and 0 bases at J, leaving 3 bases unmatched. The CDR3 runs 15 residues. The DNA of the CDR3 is TGTGCCAGCAGGGAGACTAGCGGGAGCTCCTACGAGCAGTACTTC. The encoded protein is CASRETSGSSYEQYF.

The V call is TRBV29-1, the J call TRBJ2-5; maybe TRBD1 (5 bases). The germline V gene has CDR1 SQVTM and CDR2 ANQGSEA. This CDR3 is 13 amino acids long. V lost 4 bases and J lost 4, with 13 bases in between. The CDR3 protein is CSVGLPQGETQYF. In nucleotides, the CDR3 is TGCAGCGTTGGTTTGCCGCAGGGAGAGACCCAGTACTTC.

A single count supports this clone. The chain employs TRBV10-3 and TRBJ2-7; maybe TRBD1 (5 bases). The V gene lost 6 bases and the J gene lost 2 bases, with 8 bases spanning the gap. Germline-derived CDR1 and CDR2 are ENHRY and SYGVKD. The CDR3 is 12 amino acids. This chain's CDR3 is CAIRDSTYEQYF. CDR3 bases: TGTGCCATCAGAGACAGTACCTACGAGCAGTACTTC.

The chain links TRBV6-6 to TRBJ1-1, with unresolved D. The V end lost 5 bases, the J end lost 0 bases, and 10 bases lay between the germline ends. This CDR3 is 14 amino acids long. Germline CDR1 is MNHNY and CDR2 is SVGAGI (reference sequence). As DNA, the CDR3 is TGTGCCAGCAGTGCACAGTCCTTGAACACTGAAGCTTTCTTT. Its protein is CASSAQSLNTEAFF.

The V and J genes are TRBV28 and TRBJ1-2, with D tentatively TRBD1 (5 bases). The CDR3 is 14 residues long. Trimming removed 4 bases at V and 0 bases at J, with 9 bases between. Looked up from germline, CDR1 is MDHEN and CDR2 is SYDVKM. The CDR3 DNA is TGTGCCAGCAGTTACAGGACCCCTAACTATGGCTACACCTTC. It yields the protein CASSYRTPNYGYTF.

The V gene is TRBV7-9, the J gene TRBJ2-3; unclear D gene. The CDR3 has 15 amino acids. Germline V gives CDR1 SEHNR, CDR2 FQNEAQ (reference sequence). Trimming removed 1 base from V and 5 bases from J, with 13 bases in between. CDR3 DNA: TGTGCCAGCAGCTTAGAGAAGGAGCCCTTAGATACGCAGTATTTT. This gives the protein CASSLEKEPLDTQYF.

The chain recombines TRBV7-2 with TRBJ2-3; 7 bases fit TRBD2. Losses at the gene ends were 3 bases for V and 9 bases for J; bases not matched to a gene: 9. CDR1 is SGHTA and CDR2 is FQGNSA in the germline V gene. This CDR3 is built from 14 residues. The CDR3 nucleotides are TGTGCCAGCAGCTTGGGGCTAGCGGTAGGGACGCAGTATTTT. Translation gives CASSLGLAVGTQYF.

CDR3 region: CASRDLTGSGANVLTF. CDR3 nucleotides: TGTGCCAGCAGGGACCTCACAGGCTCTGGGGCCAACGTCCTGACTTTC. The rearrangement joins TRBV28 to TRBJ2-6; D possibly corresponds to TRBD1 (5 bases). V dropped 6 bases and J dropped 0 bases, with 12 bases sitting between them. CDR3 size: 16 residues. Germline CDR1 reads MDHEN; CDR2 reads SYDVKM. Filled out from reference TRBV28 and TRBJ2-6, the complete variable domain reads DVKVTQSSRYLVKRTGEKVFLECVQDMDHENMFWYRQDPGLGLRLIYFSYDVKMKEKGDIPEGYSVSREKKERFSLILESASTNQTSMYLCASRDLTGSGANVLTFGAGSRLTVL.

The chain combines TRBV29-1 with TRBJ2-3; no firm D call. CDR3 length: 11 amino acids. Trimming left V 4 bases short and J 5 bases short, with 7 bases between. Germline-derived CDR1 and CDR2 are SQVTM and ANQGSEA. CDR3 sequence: CSVGWEDTQYF. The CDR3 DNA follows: TGCAGCGTTGGTTGGGAAGATACGCAGTATTTT.

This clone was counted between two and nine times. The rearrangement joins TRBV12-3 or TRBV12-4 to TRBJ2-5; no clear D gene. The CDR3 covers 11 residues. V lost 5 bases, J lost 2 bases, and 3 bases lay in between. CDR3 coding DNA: TGTGCCAGCAGTCAGCAAGAGACCCAGTACTTC. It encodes CASSQQETQYF.

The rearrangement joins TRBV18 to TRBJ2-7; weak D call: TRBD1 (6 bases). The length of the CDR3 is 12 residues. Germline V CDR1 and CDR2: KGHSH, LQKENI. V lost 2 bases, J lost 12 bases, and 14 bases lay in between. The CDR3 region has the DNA TGTGCCAGCTCACCAAACGGGACACCAGGGTACTTC. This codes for CASSPNGTPGYF.

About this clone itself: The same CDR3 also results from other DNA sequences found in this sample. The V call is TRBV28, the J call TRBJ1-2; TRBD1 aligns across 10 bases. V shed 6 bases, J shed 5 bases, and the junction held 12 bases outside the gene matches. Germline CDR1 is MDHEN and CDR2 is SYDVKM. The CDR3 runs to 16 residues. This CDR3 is CASSFPPGQGPYGYTF. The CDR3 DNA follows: TGTGCCAGCAGCTTTCCTCCGGGACAGGGGCCTTATGGCTACACCTTC.

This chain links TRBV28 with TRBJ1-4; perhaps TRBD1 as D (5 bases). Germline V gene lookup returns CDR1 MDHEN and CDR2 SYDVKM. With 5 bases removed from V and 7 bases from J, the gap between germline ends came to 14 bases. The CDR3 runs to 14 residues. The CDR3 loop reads CASSAGGTGEKLFF. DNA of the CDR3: TGTGCCAGCAGTGCTGGTGGGACGGGTGAAAAACTGTTTTTT.

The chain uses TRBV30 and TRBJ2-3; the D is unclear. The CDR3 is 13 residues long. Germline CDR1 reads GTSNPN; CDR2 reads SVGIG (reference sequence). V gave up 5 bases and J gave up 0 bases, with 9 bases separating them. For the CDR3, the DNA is TGTGCCTGGGGGCAGGACAGCACAGATACGCAGTATTTT. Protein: CAWGQDSTDTQYF.

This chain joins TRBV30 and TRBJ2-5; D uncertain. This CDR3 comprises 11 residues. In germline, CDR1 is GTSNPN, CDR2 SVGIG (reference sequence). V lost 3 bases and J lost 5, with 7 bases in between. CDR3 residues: CAWSTQETQYF. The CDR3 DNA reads TGTGCCTGGAGCACGCAGGAGACCCAGTACTTC.